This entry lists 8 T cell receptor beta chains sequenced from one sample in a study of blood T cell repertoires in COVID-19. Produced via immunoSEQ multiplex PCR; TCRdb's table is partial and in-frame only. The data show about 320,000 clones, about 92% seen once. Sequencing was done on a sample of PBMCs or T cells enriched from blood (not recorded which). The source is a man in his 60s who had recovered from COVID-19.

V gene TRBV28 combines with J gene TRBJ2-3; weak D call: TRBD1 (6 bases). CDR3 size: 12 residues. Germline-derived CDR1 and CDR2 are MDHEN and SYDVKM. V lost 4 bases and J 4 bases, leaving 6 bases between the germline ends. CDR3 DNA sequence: TGTGCCAGCAGTTGGGGGCCAGATACGCAGTATTTT. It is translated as CASSWGPDTQYF.

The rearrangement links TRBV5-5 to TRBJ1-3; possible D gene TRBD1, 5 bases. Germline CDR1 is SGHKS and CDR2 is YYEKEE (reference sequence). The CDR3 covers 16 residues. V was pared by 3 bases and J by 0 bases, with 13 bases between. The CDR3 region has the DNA TGTGCCAGCAGCTGGGGCGACACGAGCTCTGGAAACACCATATATTTT. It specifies CASSWGDTSSGNTIYF. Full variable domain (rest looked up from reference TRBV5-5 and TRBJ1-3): DAGVTQSPTHLIKTRGQQVTLRCSPISGHKSVSWYQQVLGQGPQFIFQYYEKEERGRGNFPDRFSARQFPNYSSELNVNALLLGDSALYLCASSWGDTSSGNTIYFGEGSWLTVV.

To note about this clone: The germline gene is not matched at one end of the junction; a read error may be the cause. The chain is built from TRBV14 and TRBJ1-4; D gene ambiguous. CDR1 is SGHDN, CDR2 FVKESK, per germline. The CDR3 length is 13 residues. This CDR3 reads CASSTRFNGKLFF. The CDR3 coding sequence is TGTGCCAGCAGCACCCGGTTCAATGGAAAACTGTTTTTT.

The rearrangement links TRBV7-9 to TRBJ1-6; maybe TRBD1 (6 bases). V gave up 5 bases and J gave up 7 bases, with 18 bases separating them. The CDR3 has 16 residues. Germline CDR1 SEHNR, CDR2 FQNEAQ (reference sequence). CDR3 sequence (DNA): TGTGCCAGCAGCGAAGGGAGGGGGGTGGAAAATTCACCCCTCCACTTT. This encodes CASSEGRGVENSPLHF.

The CDR3 region is CATSSTREDQPQHF. CDR3 coding DNA: TGTGCCACCAGCAGTACCAGGGAAGATCAGCCCCAGCATTTT. The rearrangement links TRBV15 to TRBJ1-5; tentatively, D is TRBD1 (5 bases). CDR3 length: 14 amino acids. Trimming cost V 3 bases and J 5 bases, with 11 bases left between them. CDR1 LNHNV and CDR2 YYDKDF come from the germline V gene (reference sequence).

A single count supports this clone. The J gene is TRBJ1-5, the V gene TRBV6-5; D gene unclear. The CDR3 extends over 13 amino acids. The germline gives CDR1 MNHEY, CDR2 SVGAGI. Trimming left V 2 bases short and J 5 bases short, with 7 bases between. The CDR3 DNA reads TGTGCCAGCAGTTACACAAGCGATCAGCCCCAGCATTTT. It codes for CASSYTSDQPQHF.

This CDR3 is CASSYSSRGNSPLHF. CDR3 in DNA: TGTGCCAGCAGTTACTCGAGTCGTGGTAATTCACCCCTCCACTTT. The genes are TRBV6-5 and TRBJ1-6; D unresolved. Trimming took off 0 bases at V and 6 bases at J, with 9 bases between the two ends. The CDR3 spans 15 residues. Looked up from germline, CDR1 is MNHEY and CDR2 is SVGAGI.

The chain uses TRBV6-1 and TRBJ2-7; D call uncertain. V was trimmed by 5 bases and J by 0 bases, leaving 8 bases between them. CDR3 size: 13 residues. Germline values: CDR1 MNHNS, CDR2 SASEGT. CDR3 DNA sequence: TGTGCCAGCAGTTTGCCGAGCTCCTACGAGCAGTACTTC. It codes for CASSLPSSYEQYF.